The clone carrying this T cell receptor (beta chain) appeared a single time. The antigen is not known. The data stem from a study of CD4 T cells in relation to SARS-CoV-2 and coronaviruses. Study as a whole: After approximately 10 days of antigen culture, PBMC TCR beta CDR3s were sequenced.

Overall study findings and caveats: Crossreactive clones expanded significantly less to SARS-CoV-2 than monoreactive clones.

This table comes from immunoSEQ multiplex PCR, and its TCRdb copy is limited to in-frame clones, with some not included. Of tens of thousands of clones in the sample, roughly three quarters were seen once. CD4+ T cells from unexposed donors were obtained before the COVID-19 pandemic (2011-2018). CD4+ T cells were isolated from the cells after more than 8 days of culture. Unexposed-donor CD4+ T cells were probed with SARS-CoV-2 S/N and four cold-coronavirus spikes, cells permitting. Cultures received half-medium IL-2 refreshes on days 3 and 7. Germline V gives CDR1 SGHTA, CDR2 FQGNSA. The CDR3 runs to 16 residues. Trimming shortened V by 1 base and J by 0 bases, and 12 bases separated the two germline ends.

Sequenced sample: CD4+ T cells from PBMCs, cultured in vitro. The clonotype originates from a human donor in good health. The chain recombines TRBV7-2 with TRBJ1-1; D is uncertain. CDR3: CASSLVGSQVNTEAFF. Here the CDR3 DNA reads TGTGCCAGCAGCTTAGTGGGCAGTCAGGTGAACACTGAAGCTTTCTTT.